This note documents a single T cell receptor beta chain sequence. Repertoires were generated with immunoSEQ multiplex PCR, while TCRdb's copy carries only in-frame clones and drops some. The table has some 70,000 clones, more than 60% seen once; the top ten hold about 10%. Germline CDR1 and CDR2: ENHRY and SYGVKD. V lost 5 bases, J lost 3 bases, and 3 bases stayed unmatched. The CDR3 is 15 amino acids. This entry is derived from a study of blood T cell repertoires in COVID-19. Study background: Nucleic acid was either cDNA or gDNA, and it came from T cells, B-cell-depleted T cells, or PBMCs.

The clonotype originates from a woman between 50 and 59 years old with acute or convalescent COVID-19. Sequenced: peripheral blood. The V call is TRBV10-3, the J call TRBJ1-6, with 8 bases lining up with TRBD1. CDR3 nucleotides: TGTGCCATCAGTCCGGGACAGGACTATAATTCACCCCTCCACTTT. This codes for CAISPGQDYNSPLHF.